This T cell receptor beta chain was documented in a study of blood T cell repertoires in COVID-19. As for the study in general: Samples representing acute and convalescent COVID-19 were sourced from the United States, Italy and Spain. PBMCs, B-cell-depleted T cells, or T cells were the source of the cDNA or gDNA that made up the material.

The CDR3 runs to 16 residues. The germline V gene encodes CDR1 SGHAT and CDR2 FQNNGV. Trimming cost V 5 bases and J 6 bases; bases outside gene matches: 11. Authors' data handling: By means of reference gene primer amplification, nucleated cell counts were estimated. The repertoire was sequenced with immunoSEQ multiplex PCR; TCRdb's copy has only in-frame clones and lacks some. The V and J calls and clone size are taken from that table; D and trimming were inferred from the DNA. Here the sample spans 200,000 to 300,000 clones, around nine tenths being singletons. The sequenced sample was peripheral blood. The V gene is TRBV11-2, the J gene TRBJ2-2; 8 positions match TRBD2. The sequence was obtained from a man between 25 and 39 years old with active or convalescent COVID-19. CDR3: CASSPNPLAVSGELFF. The CDR3 DNA is TGTGCCAGCAGCCCTAATCCACTAGCGGTTTCCGGGGAGCTGTTTTTT.